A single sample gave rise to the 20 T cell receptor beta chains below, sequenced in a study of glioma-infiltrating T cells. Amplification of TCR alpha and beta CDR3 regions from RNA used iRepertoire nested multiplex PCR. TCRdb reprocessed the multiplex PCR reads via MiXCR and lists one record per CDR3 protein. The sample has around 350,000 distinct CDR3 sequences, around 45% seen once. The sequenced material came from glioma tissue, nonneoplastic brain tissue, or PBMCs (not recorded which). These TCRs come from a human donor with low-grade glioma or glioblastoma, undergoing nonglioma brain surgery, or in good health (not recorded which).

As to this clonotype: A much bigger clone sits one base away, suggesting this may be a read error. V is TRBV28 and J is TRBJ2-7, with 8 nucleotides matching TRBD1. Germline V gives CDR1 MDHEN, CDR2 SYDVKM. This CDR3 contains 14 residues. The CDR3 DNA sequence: TGTACCAGCAGTTTACCAGGACAGGGCTACGAGCAGTACTTC. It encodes CTSSLPGQGYEQYF.

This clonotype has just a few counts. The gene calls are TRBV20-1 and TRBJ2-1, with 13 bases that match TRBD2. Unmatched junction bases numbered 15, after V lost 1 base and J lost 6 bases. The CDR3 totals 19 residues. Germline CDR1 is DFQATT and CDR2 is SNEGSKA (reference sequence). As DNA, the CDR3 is TGCAGTGCTAGAGGGGGGTTGACTAGCGGGAGGTACGGCGCCAATGAGCAGTTCTTC. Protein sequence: CSARGGLTSGRYGANEQFF.

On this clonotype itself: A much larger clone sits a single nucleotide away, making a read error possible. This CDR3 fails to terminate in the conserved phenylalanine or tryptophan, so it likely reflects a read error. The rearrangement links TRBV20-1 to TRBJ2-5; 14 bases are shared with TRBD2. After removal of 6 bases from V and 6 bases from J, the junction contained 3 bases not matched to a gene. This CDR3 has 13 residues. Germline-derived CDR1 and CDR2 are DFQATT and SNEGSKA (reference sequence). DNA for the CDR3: TGCAGTGCCGGGACTAGCGGGAGAAAGACCCAGTACTTA. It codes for CSAGTSGRKTQYL.

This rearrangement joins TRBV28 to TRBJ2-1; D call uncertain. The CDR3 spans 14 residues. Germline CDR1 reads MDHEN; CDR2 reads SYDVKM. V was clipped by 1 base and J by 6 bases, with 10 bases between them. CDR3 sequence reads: CASSLLGDFNEQFF. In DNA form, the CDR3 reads TGTGCCAGCAGTTTATTAGGCGACTTCAATGAGCAGTTCTTC.

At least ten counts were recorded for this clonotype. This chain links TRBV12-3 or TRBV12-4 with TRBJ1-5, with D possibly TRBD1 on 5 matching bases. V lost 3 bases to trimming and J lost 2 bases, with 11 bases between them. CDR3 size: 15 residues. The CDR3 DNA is TGTGCCAGCAGTTTGCGCCAGGGTGGCAATCAGCCCCAGCATTTT. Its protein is CASSLRQGGNQPQHF.

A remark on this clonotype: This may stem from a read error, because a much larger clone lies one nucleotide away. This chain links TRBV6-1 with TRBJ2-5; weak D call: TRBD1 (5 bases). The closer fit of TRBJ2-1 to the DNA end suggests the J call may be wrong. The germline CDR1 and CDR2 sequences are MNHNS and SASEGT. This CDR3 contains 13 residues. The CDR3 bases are TGTGCCAGCAGTAGGACATTACTGGAAGAGCAGTTCTTC. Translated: CASSRTLLEEQFF.

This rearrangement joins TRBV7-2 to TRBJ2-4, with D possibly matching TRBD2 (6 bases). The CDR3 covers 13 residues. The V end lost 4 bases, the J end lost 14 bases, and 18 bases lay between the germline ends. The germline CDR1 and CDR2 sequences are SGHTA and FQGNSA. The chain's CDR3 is CASSSGMGGGEYF. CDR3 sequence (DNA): TGTGCCAGCAGCTCCGGGATGGGGGGTGGGGAGTACTTC.

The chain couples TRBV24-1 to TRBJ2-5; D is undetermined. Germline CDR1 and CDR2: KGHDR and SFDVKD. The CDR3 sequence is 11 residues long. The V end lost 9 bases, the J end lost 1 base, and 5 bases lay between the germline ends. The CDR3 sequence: CATQAQETQYF. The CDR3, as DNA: TGTGCCACCCAGGCCCAAGAGACCCAGTACTTC.

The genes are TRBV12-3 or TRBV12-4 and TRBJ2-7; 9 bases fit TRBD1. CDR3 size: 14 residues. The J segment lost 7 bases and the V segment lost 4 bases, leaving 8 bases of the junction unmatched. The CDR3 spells CASSWTGVLGEQYF. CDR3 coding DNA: TGTGCCAGCAGTTGGACAGGGGTGTTGGGTGAGCAGTACTTC.

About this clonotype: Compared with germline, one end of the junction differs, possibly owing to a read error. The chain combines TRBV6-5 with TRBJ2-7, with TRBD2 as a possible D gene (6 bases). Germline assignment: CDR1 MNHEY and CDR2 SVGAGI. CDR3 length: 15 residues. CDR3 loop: CATSYSGDGAYEQYF. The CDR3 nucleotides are TGTGCCACCAGTTACTCGGGGGACGGGGCCTACGAGCAGTACTTC.

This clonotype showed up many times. CDR3 residues: CASSLQDSTDTQYF. The CDR3 DNA reads TGTGCCAGCAGTTTACAGGACAGCACAGATACGCAGTATTTT. The chain recombines TRBV27 with TRBJ2-3, with D uncertain. The CDR3 sequence is 14 residues long. V shed 2 bases and J shed 0 bases, with 6 bases lying between them. Per germline, CDR1 MNHEY and CDR2 SMNVEV (reference sequence).

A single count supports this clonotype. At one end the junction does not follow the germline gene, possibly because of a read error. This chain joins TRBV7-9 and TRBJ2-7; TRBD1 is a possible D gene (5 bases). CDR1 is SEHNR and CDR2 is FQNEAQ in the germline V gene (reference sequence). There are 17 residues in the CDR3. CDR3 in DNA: TGTGCCAGCAGCATAGCAGGGAAGCCCATGAGCTCCTACGAGCAGTACTTC. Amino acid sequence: CASSIAGKPMSSYEQYF.

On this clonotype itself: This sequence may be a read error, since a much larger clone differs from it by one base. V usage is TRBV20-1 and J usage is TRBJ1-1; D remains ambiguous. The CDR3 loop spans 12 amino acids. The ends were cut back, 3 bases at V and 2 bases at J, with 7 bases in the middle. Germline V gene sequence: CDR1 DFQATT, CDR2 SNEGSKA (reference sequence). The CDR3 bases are TGCAGTGCTAGGGAGGGCAACACTGAAGCTTTCTTT. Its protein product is CSAREGNTEAFF.

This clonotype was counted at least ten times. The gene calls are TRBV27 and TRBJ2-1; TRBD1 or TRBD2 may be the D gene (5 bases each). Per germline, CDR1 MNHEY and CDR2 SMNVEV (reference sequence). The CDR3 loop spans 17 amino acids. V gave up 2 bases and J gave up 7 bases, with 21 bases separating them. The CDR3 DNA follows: TGTGCCAGCAGTTTAATTGCTTTCGGCGGGTGGGGGAATGAGCAGTTCTTC. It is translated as CASSLIAFGGWGNEQFF.

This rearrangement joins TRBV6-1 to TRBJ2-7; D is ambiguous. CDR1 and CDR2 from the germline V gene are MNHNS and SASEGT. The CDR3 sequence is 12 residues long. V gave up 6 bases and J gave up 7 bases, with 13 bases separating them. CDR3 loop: CASSPVPWEQYF. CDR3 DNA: TGTGCCAGCAGCCCCGTCCCTTGGGAGCAGTACTTC.

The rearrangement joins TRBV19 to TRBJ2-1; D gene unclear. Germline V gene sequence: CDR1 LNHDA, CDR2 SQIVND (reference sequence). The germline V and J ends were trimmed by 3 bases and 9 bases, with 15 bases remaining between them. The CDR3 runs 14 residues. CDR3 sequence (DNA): TGTGCCAGTAGTATGGGATTTGGGCTGAGTGAGCAGTTCTTC. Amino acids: CASSMGFGLSEQFF.

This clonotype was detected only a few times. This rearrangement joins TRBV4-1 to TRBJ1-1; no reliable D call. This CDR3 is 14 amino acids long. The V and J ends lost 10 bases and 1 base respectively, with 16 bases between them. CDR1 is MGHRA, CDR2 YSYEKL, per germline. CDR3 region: CATQDRGRNTEAFF. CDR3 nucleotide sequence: TGCGCCACCCAGGATCGGGGTCGGAACACTGAAGCTTTCTTT.

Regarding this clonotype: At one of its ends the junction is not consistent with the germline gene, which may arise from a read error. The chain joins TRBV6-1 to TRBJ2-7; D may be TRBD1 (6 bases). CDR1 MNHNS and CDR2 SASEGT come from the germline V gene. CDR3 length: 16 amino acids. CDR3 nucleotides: TGTGCCAGCCGTAAATCAGGGGTGGGGAACTCCTGCGAGAAGTACTTC. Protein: CASRKSGVGNSCEKYF.

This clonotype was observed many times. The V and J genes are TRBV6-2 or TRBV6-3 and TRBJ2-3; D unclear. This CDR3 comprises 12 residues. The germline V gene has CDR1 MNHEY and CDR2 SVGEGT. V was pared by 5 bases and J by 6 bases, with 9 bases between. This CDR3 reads CASSPGSDTQYF. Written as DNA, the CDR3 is TGTGCCAGCAGTCCCGGGTCTGATACGCAGTATTTT.

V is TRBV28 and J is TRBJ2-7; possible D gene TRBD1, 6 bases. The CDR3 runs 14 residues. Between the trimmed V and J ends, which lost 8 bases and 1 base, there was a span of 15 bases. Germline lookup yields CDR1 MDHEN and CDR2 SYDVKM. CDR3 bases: TGTGCCAGCGGCAAGACAGGCCTTTCCTACGAGCAGTACTTC. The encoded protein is CASGKTGLSYEQYF.